These T cell receptor beta chains were read from a single sample in a study of blood T cell repertoires in COVID-19. Some clones are missing from TCRdb's copy, which holds only in-frame ones; the method was immunoSEQ multiplex PCR. In the table there are around 60,000 clones, approximately 92% of which are singletons. Sequenced sample: peripheral blood. All receptors derive from a man between 45 and 60 years old with active COVID-19. The CDR3 runs from the conserved cysteine through the conserved F or W. The D gene is left open where the match is weak. Clone sizes are given selectively: once, few, many, or a class where the clone is expanded.

TRBJ2-7 | . | . | TRBV5-1 | TGCGCCAGCAGCTTGAACCTGGACAGCTACGAGCAGTACTTC | CASSLNLDSYEQYF
TRBJ2-7 | . | . | TRBV21-1 | TGTGCCAGCAGCAAAGCGCTTGCGGGAGAGGGTGAGCAGTACTTC | CASSKALAGEGEQYF
TRBJ2-2 | . | . | TRBV18 | TGTGCCAGCTCAGCAAAGACAGAACTACCCCAGCTGTTTTTT | CASSAKTELPQLFF
TRBJ2-2 | TRBD1 | . | TRBV27 | TGTGCCAGCAGTTTATCGGACAGGGGCCCTGGGGCCGGGGAGCTGTTTTTT | CASSLSDRGPGAGELFF
TRBJ2-1 | TRBD2 | . | TRBV7-2 | TGTGCCAGCAGCCCCCGACTAGCGGGGCAGGGAGAGCAGTTCTTC | CASSPRLAGQGEQFF
TRBJ2-3 | . | . | TRBV4-3 | TGCGCCAGCAGCCAAGGTACTGGGGGGATCACAGATACGCAGTATTTT | CASSQGTGGITDTQYF
TRBJ1-2 | TRBD1 | . | TRBV7-9 | TGTGCCAGCAGCCCACCGACAGGGGTCGATGGCTACACCTTC | CASSPPTGVDGYTF
TRBJ2-2 | TRBD2 | once | TRBV10-1 | TGCGCCAGCAGTTTTGGACTAGCGGGAGGGCACACCGGGGAGCTGTTTTTT | CASSFGLAGGHTGELFF
TRBJ2-3 | . | few | TRBV11-1 | TGTGCCAGCAGCTCCGGGAACACAGATACGCAGTATTTT | CASSSGNTDTQYF
TRBJ2-2 | . | . | TRBV7-9 | TGTGCCAGCAGCCACGGGGATACCGGGGAGCTGTTTTTT | CASSHGDTGELFF
TRBJ2-3 | TRBD1 | . | TRBV18 | TGTGCCAGCTCACCGACCGTAAATTACAGGGGGGACTTGGATACGCAGTATTTT | CASSPTVNYRGDLDTQYF
TRBJ1-2 | . | . | TRBV6-5 | TGTGCCAGCAGTTACCTTTATGGCTACACCTTC | CASSYLYGYTF
TRBJ1-2 | . | . | TRBV27 | TGTGCCTCGGGTAGGGGAAACTATGGCTACACCTTC | CASGRGNYGYTF
TRBJ1-5 | . | few | TRBV5-5 | TGTGCCAGCAGCTTGCAGGGCCATAGCAATCAGCCCCAGCATTTT | CASSLQGHSNQPQHF
TRBJ2-7 | . | . | TRBV28 | TGTGCCAGCCATCAACGGGGTCAGCAGTTTACGGGTGAGGACTACGAGCAGTACTTC | CASHQRGQQFTGEDYEQYF
TRBJ1-1 | . | . | TRBV20-1 | TGCAGTGCCCGGGGTTCCACTGAAGCTTTCTTT | CSARGSTEAFF
TRBJ2-6 | TRBD1 | . | TRBV28 | TGTGCCAGCAGTAGGCGGACAGGGCTCCTCTCTGGGGCCAACGTCCTGACTTTC | CASSRRTGLLSGANVLTF
TRBJ1-2 | TRBD1 | . | TRBV7-8 | TGTGCCAGCAGCTTAGAAAGCGACAGGGATAGTGGCTACACCTTC | CASSLESDRDSGYTF
TRBJ2-2 | TRBD2 | once | TRBV7-9 | TGTGCCAGCAGCCCCAGTGGTAGCGGGAGATCCGGGGAGCTGTTTTTT | CASSPSGSGRSGELFF
TRBJ2-5 | TRBD1 | once | TRBV28 | TGTGCCAGCAGTTTGGGCCCTTGGACAGGGGGCAACGAAGAGACCCAGTACTTC | CASSLGPWTGGNEETQYF
TRBJ2-2 | . | . | TRBV3-1/TRBV3-2 | TGTGCCAGCAGCCAAGTTCGACTGACGAACACCGGGGAGCTGTTTTTT | CASSQVRLTNTGELFF
TRBJ2-3 | TRBD1 | . | TRBV13 | TGTGCCAGCAGCGGGGGACAGAGCACAGATACGCAGTATTTT | CASSGGQSTDTQYF
TRBJ1-1 | . | . | TRBV3-1/TRBV3-2 | TGTGCCAGCAGCCAAGATCAGCGGGACAAAGCTTTCTTT | CASSQDQRDKAFF
TRBJ1-1 | . | . | TRBV11-3 | TGTGCCAGTACACAGGGTACGAACACTGAAGCTTTCTTT | CASTQGTNTEAFF
TRBJ2-1 | . | . | TRBV4-1 | TGCGCCAGCAGCCGAGGGGGAAATGAGCAGTTCTTC | CASSRGGNEQFF
TRBJ2-3 | . | . | TRBV19 | TGTGCCAGCCGACGGGGGTACAGGAAAACAGATACGCAGTATTTT | CASRRGYRKTDTQYF
TRBJ1-1 | . | . | TRBV12-3/TRBV12-4 | TGTGCCAGCAGTTTTCAGGAAGGCACTGAAGCTTTCTTT | CASSFQEGTEAFF
TRBJ2-7 | . | . | TRBV5-6 | TGTGCCAGCAGCTTTGCGGGTAGCGAGCAGTACTTC | CASSFAGSEQYF
TRBJ2-7 | . | . | TRBV12-5 | TGTGCTAGTGGTTTGGCGGGGGCAGGACAGGACGAGCAGTACTTC | CASGLAGAGQDEQYF
TRBJ2-3 | . | . | TRBV19 | TGTGCCAGTGGGCCCTCGGAGGGGGGGCGGTTGGATACGCAGTATTTT | CASGPSEGGRLDTQYF
TRBJ1-2 | . | . | TRBV10-3 | TGTGCCATCAGTGTCCAACAGAACTATGGCTACACCTTC | CAISVQQNYGYTF
TRBJ2-7 | TRBD1 | once | TRBV29-1 | TGCAGCGTCAGAGGGGGACAGGGGAGCGAGCAGTACTTC | CSVRGGQGSEQYF
TRBJ2-5 | . | . | TRBV2 | TGTGCCAGCAGTATACAGGTCGGGGAGACCCAGTACTTC | CASSIQVGETQYF
TRBJ2-5 | TRBD2 | . | TRBV12-3/TRBV12-4 | TGTGCCAGCAGGGGGGGAGGGTTCGCGACCCAGTACTTC | CASRGGGFATQYF
TRBJ2-5 | . | . | TRBV28 | TGTGCCAGCAGTTTACGGGAGACCCAGTACTTC | CASSLRETQYF
TRBJ1-6 | TRBD1 | . | TRBV5-1 | TGCGCCAGCAGCTGGGGACAGGGTGGTCGACGGGGACCCCTCCACTTT | CASSWGQGGRRGPLHF
TRBJ2-5 | . | . | TRBV9 | TGTGCCAGCAGCCTTAGTACGTACGAGACCCAGTACTTC | CASSLSTYETQYF
TRBJ1-5 | . | . | TRBV2 | TGTGCCAGCAACAGGGACATTAGCAATCAGCCCCAGCATTTT | CASNRDISNQPQHF
TRBJ2-7 | . | few | TRBV6-5 | TGTGCCAGCAGGACAGGCAACTCCTACGAGCAGTACTTC | CASRTGNSYEQYF
TRBJ1-5 | . | . | TRBV28 | TGTGCCATCGAACTCGACAGGTATGGCCAGCCCCAGCATTTT | CAIELDRYGQPQHF
TRBJ1-1 | . | . | TRBV7-9 | TGTGCCAGCAGCTACGACAGGATTGGGGGAGCTTTCTTT | CASSYDRIGGAFF
TRBJ2-7 | . | . | TRBV6-5 | TGTGCCAGCAGTCGGGGGGCCAACTACGAGCAGTACTTC | CASSRGANYEQYF
TRBJ2-1 | TRBD2 | . | TRBV7-6 | TGTGCCAGCAGCTTAGGACTAGCGGGGCTGGGTAATGAGCAGTTCTTC | CASSLGLAGLGNEQFF
TRBJ2-5 | . | . | TRBV5-4 | TGTGCCAGCAGTCCCAAGGGGGGGGCGGAGACCCAGTACTTC | CASSPKGGAETQYF
TRBJ2-1 | TRBD1 | once | TRBV15 | TGTGCCACCAGCTCATCAGGGGGCGTGTACAATGAGCAGTTCTTC | CATSSSGGVYNEQFF
TRBJ2-7 | TRBD1 | few | TRBV4-1 | TGCGCCAGCAGCCAAGAAGTTGGGACAGCGAACTACGAGCAGTACTTC | CASSQEVGTANYEQYF
TRBJ1-1 | . | . | TRBV5-1 | TGCGCCAGCAGCTTGGTCCCTACGGGGGCTGAAGCTTTCTTT | CASSLVPTGAEAFF
TRBJ1-2 | . | . | TRBV12-3/TRBV12-4 | TGTGCCAGCAGACAGGGAGCTAACTATGGCTACACCTTC | CASRQGANYGYTF
TRBJ2-7 | . | . | TRBV6-6 | TGTGCCAGCAGTTACCGACAGGATCGGGCCCATTGGTACTTC | CASSYRQDRAHWYF
TRBJ2-7 | TRBD1 | . | TRBV27 | TGTGCCAGCAGTTTAGGGGGACAGGGTTACGAGCAGTACTTC | CASSLGGQGYEQYF
TRBJ2-4 | . | . | TRBV3-1/TRBV3-2 | TGTGCCAGCAGCAAGGGAAGGGGGGGCGCCAAAAACATTCAGTACTTC | CASSKGRGGAKNIQYF
TRBJ1-1 | . | . | TRBV9 | TGTGCCAGCAGCGAATACCGAGGAGGCAGGGGCGGTGAAGCTTTCTTT | CASSEYRGGRGGEAFF
TRBJ2-3 | TRBD2 | . | TRBV7-2 | TGTGCCAGCAGCCTCGTAGATAGCGGGAGGGGGACAGATACGCAGTATTTT | CASSLVDSGRGTDTQYF
TRBJ1-2 | . | . | TRBV6-5 | TGTGCCAGCAGTCCTGGACAGACACCTCGTGGCTACACCTTC | CASSPGQTPRGYTF
TRBJ1-3 | TRBD1 | . | TRBV13 | TGTGCCAGCAGCCCCAGGGGGCCTGGAAACACCATATATTTT | CASSPRGPGNTIYF
TRBJ1-1 | TRBD1 | . | TRBV6-2/TRBV6-3 | TGTGCCAGCAGTTCCCTACCTACCGGACAGGGGACTGAAGCTTTCTTT | CASSSLPTGQGTEAFF
TRBJ1-2 | . | . | TRBV3-1/TRBV3-2 | TGTGCCAGCAGCCAAGACCGGCACAGCTATGGCTACACCTTC | CASSQDRHSYGYTF
TRBJ1-2 | TRBD1 | once | TRBV5-1 | TGCGCCAGCAGCTTGGACCCGGGACAGGGGAACTATGGCTACACCTTC | CASSLDPGQGNYGYTF
TRBJ2-2 | TRBD1 | . | TRBV10-3 | TGTGCCATAACCGGGACAGGGAGATCCGGGGAGCTGTTTTTT | CAITGTGRSGELFF
TRBJ2-5 | . | . | TRBV6-5 | TGTGCCAGCCTTCCGACTGTGCAAGAGACCCAGTACTTC | CASLPTVQETQYF